The 13 T cell receptor beta chains reported below all come from one sample, sequenced in a study of T cell responses to AZD1222 COVID-19 vaccine. The repertoire was sequenced with immunoSEQ multiplex PCR; TCRdb's copy has only in-frame clones and lacks some. The sample consists of roughly 100,000 clones, 70% to 90% of them appearing once. This specimen consisted of peripheral blood, obtained 28 days after the second AZD1222 dose. Source of these receptors: an adult who received the AZD1222 COVID-19 vaccine.

The chain recombines TRBV19 with TRBJ1-5; 8 bases line up with TRBD1. From germline, CDR1 is LNHDA and CDR2 SQIVND (reference sequence). V was pared by 7 bases and J by 5 bases, with 4 bases of the junction left unmatched. The CDR3 length is 13 residues. In DNA form, the CDR3 reads TGTGCCAGTACGGACAGGGAGGATCAGCCCCAGCATTTT. Encoded protein: CASTDREDQPQHF.

This clone is a singleton in its sample. This rearrangement joins TRBV3-1 (or the pseudogene TRBV3-2) to TRBJ1-1, with 9 bases that match TRBD1. CDR1 is LGHDT, CDR2 YNNKEL, per germline (reference sequence). V was clipped by 6 bases and J by 1 base; unmatched bases: 3. The CDR3 length is 14 residues. The CDR3 loop reads CASRETGGNTEAFF. The CDR3 DNA sequence: TGTGCCAGCAGGGAGACAGGGGGGAACACTGAAGCTTTCTTT.

The rearrangement joins TRBV21-1 to TRBJ1-5; no DNA check was done on the table's D call, TRBD1. TRBV21-1 is an annotated pseudogene. The CDR3 spans 16 residues. CDR3 coding DNA: TGTGCCAGCAGCAAAGAAGGGACAGATAGCAATCAGCCCCAGCATTTT. Its protein product is CASSKEGTDSNQPQHF.

This chain connects TRBV4-1 to TRBJ1-6, with a tentative D call TRBD1 (5 bases). The CDR3 sequence is 18 residues long. Looked up from germline, CDR1 is MGHRA and CDR2 is YSYEKL. Between the trimmed V and J ends, which lost 0 bases and 0 bases, there was a span of 12 bases. The CDR3 nucleotides read TGCGCCAGCAGCCAAGATCGGGGCAGGAGCTCCTATAATTCACCCCTCCACTTT. Translated: CASSQDRGRSSYNSPLHF.

The V and J genes are TRBV29-1 and TRBJ2-7, with 10 bases that match TRBD1. This CDR3 contains 16 residues. Germline CDR1 reads SQVTM; CDR2 reads ANQGSEA. Trimming removed 1 base from V and 1 base from J; junction bases left unmatched: 7. In nucleotides, the CDR3 is TGCAGCGTTGAAGCCCCCGGACAGGGGGTGTCCTACGAGCAGTACTTC. Residues: CSVEAPGQGVSYEQYF.

This clone appeared a single time. The chain is built from TRBV29-1 and TRBJ2-2; 8 nucleotides align to TRBD2. The germline gives CDR1 SQVTM, CDR2 ANQGSEA. After removal of 4 bases from V and 8 bases from J, the junction contained 18 bases not matched to a gene. The CDR3 is 17 amino acids. The CDR3: CSVGGQRELMGIGELFF. The DNA of the CDR3 is TGCAGCGTTGGGGGTCAGCGGGAGTTAATGGGTATTGGGGAGCTGTTTTTT.

The rearrangement uses TRBV7-2 and TRBJ2-7; D remains unclear. CDR3 length equals 14 residues. Deletions cut 3 bases from V and 0 bases from J, with 9 bases between. Germline loops: CDR1 SGHTA, CDR2 FQGNSA. The CDR3 sequence is CASSFGGSSYEQYF. CDR3 coding DNA: TGTGCCAGCAGCTTTGGCGGAAGCTCCTACGAGCAGTACTTC.

V and J are TRBV3-1 (or the pseudogene TRBV3-2) and TRBJ2-1, with 9 bases that match TRBD2. The CDR3 sequence is 17 residues long. The V gene end was trimmed by 4 bases and the J gene end by 5 bases; junction bases not matched to a gene: 12. Germline loops: CDR1 LGHDT, CDR2 YNNKEL (reference sequence). The CDR3 region is CASSPPVAGGGDNEQFF. CDR3 coding DNA: TGTGCCAGCAGCCCTCCCGTTGCGGGAGGGGGAGACAATGAGCAGTTCTTC.

The sample holds one count of this clone. This chain connects TRBV15 to TRBJ2-6, with D hard to call. Trimming removed 3 bases from V and 4 bases from J, with 7 bases in between. The CDR3 is 14 residues long. Germline values: CDR1 LNHNV, CDR2 YYDKDF (reference sequence). The CDR3 protein is CATSSGMGANVLTF. DNA for the CDR3: TGTGCCACCAGCAGTGGGATGGGGGCCAACGTCCTGACTTTC.

This rearrangement joins TRBV5-1 to TRBJ2-7; 9 nucleotides match TRBD1. CDR3 length: 14 residues. Germline-derived CDR1 and CDR2 are SGHRS and YFSETQ. V shed 5 bases, J shed 3 bases, and the junction held 6 bases outside the gene matches. The CDR3 loop is CASSYETGGYEQYF. The CDR3 DNA follows: TGCGCCAGCAGTTACGAGACAGGGGGCTACGAGCAGTACTTC.

This clone was recorded a few times. J is TRBJ2-7 and V is TRBV11-2, with a possible D match to TRBD1 (6 bases). Deletions cut 4 bases from V and 1 base from J, with 17 bases between. CDR1 SGHAT and CDR2 FQNNGV come from the germline V gene. CDR3 length: 16 amino acids. CDR3 DNA: TGTGCCAGCAGCTCAGCCCCAGGACAGCCTTCCTACGAGCAGTACTTC. Translating it yields CASSSAPGQPSYEQYF.

The V gene is TRBV3-1 (or the pseudogene TRBV3-2), the J gene TRBJ1-1; 8 bases agree with TRBD1. This CDR3 comprises 15 residues. V gave up 2 bases and J gave up 5 bases; unmatched junction bases: 7. The germline V gene encodes CDR1 LGHDT and CDR2 YNNKEL (reference sequence). CDR3 protein: CASSQWDRRPTEAFF. DNA of the CDR3: TGTGCCAGCAGCCAATGGGACAGGCGGCCTACTGAAGCTTTCTTT.

The chain recombines TRBV5-1 with TRBJ2-1; 12 bases map to TRBD2. Germline V CDR1 and CDR2: SGHRS, YFSETQ. The J segment lost 6 bases and the V segment lost 2 bases, leaving 6 bases of the junction unmatched. CDR3 size: 16 residues. Here the CDR3 DNA reads TGCGCCAGCAGCTTTCTAGCGGGGGGGTCTGGCAATGAGCAGTTCTTC. Translation gives CASSFLAGGSGNEQFF.